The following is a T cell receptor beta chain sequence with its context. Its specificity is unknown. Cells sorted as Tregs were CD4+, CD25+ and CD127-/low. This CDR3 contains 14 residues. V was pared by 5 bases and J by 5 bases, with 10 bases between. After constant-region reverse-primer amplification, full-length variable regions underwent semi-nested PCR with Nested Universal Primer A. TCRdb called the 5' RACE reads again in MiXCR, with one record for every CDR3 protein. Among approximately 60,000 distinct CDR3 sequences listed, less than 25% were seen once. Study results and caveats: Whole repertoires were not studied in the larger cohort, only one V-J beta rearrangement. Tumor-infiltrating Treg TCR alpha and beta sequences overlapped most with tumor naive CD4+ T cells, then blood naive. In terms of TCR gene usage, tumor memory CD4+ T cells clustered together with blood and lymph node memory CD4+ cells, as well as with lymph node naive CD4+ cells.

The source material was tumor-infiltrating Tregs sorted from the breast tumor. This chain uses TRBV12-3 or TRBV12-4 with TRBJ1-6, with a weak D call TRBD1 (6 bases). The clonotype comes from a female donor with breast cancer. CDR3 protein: CASSQGQDNSPLHF. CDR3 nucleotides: TGTGCCAGCAGTCAGGGACAAGATAATTCACCCCTCCACTTT.